These 23 T cell receptor beta chains originate from one sample sequenced in a study of cytomegalovirus exposure and HLA in healthy donors. The primer mix had 60 Vbeta and 13 Jbeta primers. The repertoire was sequenced with immunoSEQ multiplex PCR; TCRdb's copy has only in-frame clones and lacks some. The table records about 160,000 clones, around four fifths of them present only once. Sequenced input: PBMCs. The source is a man aged 45-65 years in good health and CMV-seropositive.

This chain connects TRBV9 to TRBJ2-7; possible D gene TRBD2, 6 bases. This CDR3 has 15 amino acids. Germline CDR1 and CDR2: SGDLS and YYNGEE. V lost 4 bases and J lost 6, with 20 bases in between. CDR3 nucleotides: TGTGCCAGCAGCCTTATCGGTGGCGTCGGGGGCGAGCAGTACTTC. Protein product: CASSLIGGVGGEQYF.

The rearrangement uses TRBV28 and TRBJ2-1; TRBD1 matches at 7 bases. The V and J ends lost 6 bases and 8 bases, in that order; junction bases with no gene match: 1. CDR3 length: 11 residues. The germline V gene encodes CDR1 MDHEN and CDR2 SYDVKM. CDR3 DNA sequence: TGTGCCAGCAGACAGGGGTATGAGCAGTTCTTC. Protein sequence: CASRQGYEQFF.

V is TRBV4-3 and J is TRBJ2-7; 14 positions agree with TRBD2. Germline CDR1 and CDR2: LGHNA and YSLEER. This CDR3 has 15 amino acids. With 0 bases clipped from V and 7 bases from J, the junction kept 2 bases outside the gene matches. The CDR3 nucleotides read TGCGCCAGCAGCCAAGACGGGACTAGCGGGGGTGAGCAGTACTTC. Protein product: CASSQDGTSGGEQYF.

The chain couples TRBV4-2 to TRBJ1-2; D gene uncertain. V was clipped by 0 bases and J by 9 bases, with 17 bases between them. The CDR3 is 15 residues long. Germline CDR1 reads LGHNA; CDR2 reads YNFKEQ. Here the CDR3 reads CASSQDGPGSISYTF. CDR3 in DNA: TGTGCCAGCAGCCAAGATGGCCCGGGGAGTATTAGCTACACCTTC.

J is TRBJ1-2 and V is TRBV19; 7 nucleotides match TRBD1. The CDR3 is 14 amino acids. CDR1 LNHDA and CDR2 SQIVND come from the germline V gene (reference sequence). Trimming removed 6 bases from V and 4 bases from J; junction bases left unmatched: 8. Here the CDR3 reads CASSGTVDSYGYTF. The CDR3 DNA reads as TGTGCCAGTAGCGGGACAGTTGATAGCTATGGCTACACCTTC.

The chain combines TRBV10-3 with TRBJ1-5, with 7 bases aligning to TRBD1. V was clipped by 4 bases and J by 6 bases; unmatched bases: 9. The CDR3 totals 15 residues. Germline V gene data show CDR1 as ENHRY and CDR2 as SYGVKD. Here the CDR3 reads CAISGVGGGRQPQHF. The CDR3 nucleotides are TGTGCCATCAGTGGGGTAGGGGGCGGTCGTCAGCCCCAGCATTTT.

This clone was counted once. The rearrangement uses TRBV5-1 and TRBJ2-1, with TRBD1 identical over 11 bases. CDR1 is SGHRS and CDR2 is YFSETQ in the germline V gene. The CDR3 is 15 amino acids. Trimming removed 7 bases from V and 7 bases from J; junction bases left unmatched: 10. The CDR3 is CASGSDRGRLNEQFF. As DNA, the CDR3 is TGCGCCAGCGGGTCGGACAGGGGGCGGCTGAATGAGCAGTTCTTC. Full variable domain (outside the CDR3, taken from reference TRBV5-1 and TRBJ2-1): KAGVTQTPRYLIKTRGQQVTLSCSPISGHRSVSWYQQTPGQGLQFLFEYFSETQRNKGNFPGRFSGRQFSNSRSEMNVSTLELGDSALYLCASGSDRGRLNEQFFGPGTRLTVL.

This clone has only one observation. V usage is TRBV11-1 and J usage is TRBJ2-7, with D perhaps TRBD1 (5 bases). Per germline, CDR1 SGHAT and CDR2 FQDESV (reference sequence). V was trimmed by 1 base and J by 6 bases, leaving 13 bases between them. The CDR3 covers 14 residues. In DNA form, the CDR3 reads TGTGCCAGCAGCTTAGTTGGGCAGGGCGGCGAGCAGTACTTC. Translating gives CASSLVGQGGEQYF.

The DNA for the CDR3 is TGTGCCAGCAGTGAAGTAAGGGGGCCGTACGAGCAGTACTTC. Translation gives CASSEVRGPYEQYF. The rearrangement joins TRBV2 to TRBJ2-7; 7 bases map to TRBD1. The CDR3 has 14 amino acids. The germline V gene has CDR1 SNHLY and CDR2 FYNNEI. V was pared by 1 base and J by 4 bases, with 4 bases of the junction left unmatched.

The V gene is TRBV9, the J gene TRBJ2-7; the D is unclear. The CDR3 totals 14 residues. Trimming took 1 base from V and 0 from J, leaving 8 bases between them. CDR1 is SGDLS, CDR2 YYNGEE, per germline. The CDR3 here is CASSVNSFSYEQYF. For the CDR3, the DNA is TGTGCCAGCAGCGTAAACAGCTTCTCCTACGAGCAGTACTTC.

This rearrangement joins TRBV18 to TRBJ2-7; TRBD2 matches at 9 bases. Trimming removed 0 bases from V and 3 bases from J; junction bases left unmatched: 6. Germline values: CDR1 KGHSH, CDR2 LQKENI. The CDR3 sequence is 16 residues long. In DNA form, the CDR3 reads TGTGCCAGCTCACCACCTAGCGGGGGTCGTGTCTACGAGCAGTACTTC. Amino acid sequence: CASSPPSGGRVYEQYF.

The gene calls are TRBV6-5 and TRBJ2-1; 8 bases are shared with TRBD1. The CDR3 consists of 15 residues. Germline V gene data show CDR1 as MNHEY and CDR2 as SVGAGI. Losses at the gene ends were 6 bases for V and 3 bases for J; bases not matched to a gene: 7. In DNA, the CDR3 is TGTGCCAGCAGCCCCCAGGGGGCTCTCTACAATGAGCAGTTCTTC. It is translated as CASSPQGALYNEQFF.

This clone has just one count. Within the sample, other DNA sequences also encode this same CDR3. The V and J genes are TRBV5-1 and TRBJ2-1, with 9 bases that match TRBD1. The CDR3 length is 16 residues. In germline, CDR1 is SGHRS, CDR2 YFSETQ. Trimming removed 2 bases from V and 6 bases from J; junction bases left unmatched: 9. CDR3 loop: CASSLIPGQGFNEQFF. The CDR3 bases are TGCGCCAGCAGCTTAATCCCGGGACAGGGTTTCAATGAGCAGTTCTTC.

The chain is built from TRBV4-1 and TRBJ2-7; 11 bases agree with TRBD1. Trimming cost V 3 bases and J 0 bases; bases outside gene matches: 1. The germline CDR1 and CDR2 sequences are MGHRA and YSYEKL. The CDR3 is 15 residues long. CDR3 loop: CASSHGTGGSYEQYF. The CDR3 DNA sequence: TGCGCCAGCAGCCATGGGACAGGGGGCTCCTACGAGCAGTACTTC.

J is TRBJ1-3 and V is TRBV28, with 8 bases fitting TRBD1. V dropped 4 bases and J dropped 1; count of bases not matched to a gene: 9. Looked up from germline, CDR1 is MDHEN and CDR2 is SYDVKM. The CDR3 has 17 amino acids. The CDR3 DNA reads TGTGCCAGCAGTTCGACGACAGGGGTTAGATCTGGAAACACCATATATTTT. This encodes CASSSTTGVRSGNTIYF.

This rearrangement joins TRBV6-1 to TRBJ1-2; 9 nucleotides align to TRBD1. CDR3 length: 13 amino acids. The germline CDR1 and CDR2 sequences are MNHNS and SASEGT. Germline trimming cut 6 bases from V and 5 bases from J; bases unmatched to any gene: 4. CDR3 DNA sequence: TGTGCCAGCAGACCGACAGGGGGATATGGCTACACCTTC. Amino acid sequence: CASRPTGGYGYTF.

CDR3 in amino acids: CASSEALEGAPGYTF. DNA for the CDR3: TGTGCCAGCAGTGAAGCTTTGGAGGGCGCCCCCGGCTACACCTTC. V usage is TRBV6-1 and J usage is TRBJ1-2; no clear D. CDR1 is MNHNS and CDR2 is SASEGT in the germline V gene. The germline V and J ends were trimmed by 0 bases and 8 bases, with 16 bases remaining between them. This CDR3 is 15 amino acids long.

CDR3 DNA sequence: TGTGCCAGCAGCCTACCAGGGGCAGGATCCTATGGCTACACCTTC. Protein product: CASSLPGAGSYGYTF. The chain couples TRBV7-9 to TRBJ1-2; a possible D gene is TRBD1 (6 bases). V was shortened by 5 bases and J by 4 bases, with 17 bases between the two germline ends. CDR1 SEHNR and CDR2 FQNEAQ come from the germline V gene (reference sequence). CDR3 length: 15 amino acids.

V and J are TRBV30 and TRBJ2-7; 9 bases agree with TRBD1. The ends lost 3 bases at V and 3 bases at J; junction bases unmatched: 9. The V gene's germline CDR1 is GTSNPN and CDR2 SVGIG (reference sequence). The CDR3 sequence is 15 residues long. For the CDR3, the DNA is TGTGCCTGGAGGGGCAGACAGGGGGTAAACTACGAGCAGTACTTC. This translates into CAWRGRQGVNYEQYF.

The rearrangement uses TRBV28 and TRBJ1-1, with TRBD1 matching over 10 bases. With V trimmed by 2 bases and J by 4 bases, 7 bases remained unmatched. There are 16 residues in the CDR3. Germline assignment: CDR1 MDHEN and CDR2 SYDVKM. CDR3 in amino acids: CASSLPGQGPSTEAFF. CDR3 bases: TGTGCCAGCAGTTTACCGGGACAGGGGCCGAGCACTGAAGCTTTCTTT.

In this sample, this clone turned up a few times. The V gene is TRBV5-1, the J gene TRBJ2-4, with 10 positions matching TRBD1. Per germline, CDR1 SGHRS and CDR2 YFSETQ. V was pared by 2 bases and J by 8 bases, with 4 bases of the junction left unmatched. CDR3 length: 14 residues. CDR3 nucleotide sequence: TGCGCCAGCAGCTTTAGGACAGGGGGGGACATTCAGTACTTC. It is translated as CASSFRTGGDIQYF.

V gene TRBV5-1 combines with J gene TRBJ1-6; D uncertain. Germline CDR1 reads SGHRS; CDR2 reads YFSETQ. This CDR3 region has 14 residues. V shed 2 bases and J shed 4 bases, with 7 bases lying between them. The CDR3: CASSFDGYNSPLHF. In DNA, the CDR3 is TGCGCCAGCAGCTTTGACGGGTATAATTCACCCCTCCACTTT.

The rearrangement joins TRBV2 to TRBJ2-5; 8 bases are a match to TRBD2. Trimming took 2 bases from V and 1 from J; bases not matched to a gene: 0. Germline V CDR1 and CDR2: SNHLY, FYNNEI. The CDR3 spans 14 residues. Here the CDR3 DNA reads TGTGCCAGCAGTGAACTAGCGGGCCAAGAGACCCAGTACTTC. Translated, it gives CASSELAGQETQYF.